The next 7 T cell receptor beta chains were all read from a single sample in a study of vaccination and CD4 T cells after COVID-19. The Oncomine TCR Beta short-read assay was applied to DNA of cultured CD4+ T cells. Using its own MiXCR run on the PCR reads, TCRdb lists one record per CDR3 protein. This table has about 15,000 distinct CDR3 sequences, almost 50% appearing once. Their antigens remain unidentified. Documented treatment: roughly 11-day PBMC culture with coronavirus spike peptide pools or control peptides (ViraFEST assay). The sequencing here drew on cultured CD4+ T cells from blood, taken after SARS-CoV-2 vaccination. The receptor source for this set is a human donor with COVID-19.

This clonotype was detected once. CDR3 DNA: TGCAGCGTTGTTCTCCCAGGGGAGGGCTACACCTTC. Translating gives CSVVLPGEGYTF. The chain combines TRBV29-1 with TRBJ1-2, with a tentative D call TRBD1 (6 bases). From germline, CDR1 is SQVTM and CDR2 ANQGSEA. Trimming shortened V by 4 bases and J by 8 bases, and 14 bases separated the two germline ends. The CDR3 length is 12 residues.

This clonotype has just a few counts. This chain joins TRBV10-3 and TRBJ2-3; TRBD1 matches 9 bases. Germline trimming cut 6 bases from V and 6 bases from J; bases unmatched to any gene: 4. The germline V gene encodes CDR1 ENHRY and CDR2 SYGVKD. CDR3 length: 13 residues. CDR3 amino acids: CAISQQGADTQYF. The DNA for the CDR3 is TGTGCCATCAGCCAACAGGGGGCGGATACGCAGTATTTT.

This clonotype was picked up a small number of times. The J gene is TRBJ2-3, the V gene TRBV24-1; D is ambiguous. The V end was cut by 3 bases, the J end by 2 bases, with 11 bases between. From germline, CDR1 is KGHDR and CDR2 SFDVKD. This CDR3 comprises 15 residues. As DNA, the CDR3 is TGTGCCACCAGTGATAGACATACCGCCACAGATACGCAGTATTTT. It specifies CATSDRHTATDTQYF.

The rearrangement links TRBV6-1 to TRBJ2-2; 9 nucleotides align to TRBD2. Trimming cost V 5 bases and J 4 bases; bases outside gene matches: 8. The germline gives CDR1 MNHNS, CDR2 SASEGT. The CDR3 sequence is 16 residues long. CDR3 sequence: CASSPGRREGTGELFF. CDR3 nucleotides: TGTGCCAGCAGTCCCGGGCGGCGGGAGGGCACCGGGGAGCTGTTTTTT.

J is TRBJ2-3 and V is TRBV2, with D possibly being TRBD1 (6 bases). Germline V CDR1 and CDR2: SNHLY, FYNNEI. Trimming removed 8 bases at V and 6 bases at J, with 21 bases between. There are 15 residues in the CDR3. This CDR3 is CASEIQGTVTDTQYF. DNA for the CDR3: TGTGCCAGCGAGATACAGGGTACGGTGACGGATACGCAGTATTTT.

The rearrangement uses TRBV19 and TRBJ2-7; TRBD1 matches 7 bases. The CDR3 covers 15 residues. The junction had 8 bases not matched to a gene; V was cut back by 3 bases and J by 3 bases. Germline CDR1 reads LNHDA; CDR2 reads SQIVND (reference sequence). CDR3 DNA: TGTGCCAGTAGTATCTACGGACAGGCGGACTACGAGCAGTACTTC. Protein sequence: CASSIYGQADYEQYF. The variable domain in full, with the rest retrieved from reference TRBV19 and TRBJ2-7, is DGGITQSPKYLFRKEGQNVTLSCEQNLNHDAMYWYRQDPGQGLRLIYYSQIVNDFQKGDIAEGYSVSREKKESFPLTVTSAQKNPTAFYLCASSIYGQADYEQYFGPGTRLTVT.

The genes are TRBV6-1 and TRBJ2-7, with 9 bases that match TRBD2. Trimming at V came to 6 bases and at J to 4 bases, leaving 1 base not matched to a gene. CDR3 length equals 12 residues. Germline V gene data show CDR1 as MNHNS and CDR2 as SASEGT. The CDR3 nucleotides are TGTGCCAGCAGCACTAGCGGGTACGAGCAGTACTTC. Protein sequence: CASSTSGYEQYF.